The 3 T cell receptor beta chains below all came from one sample that was sequenced in a study of blood T cell repertoires in COVID-19. Assay: immunoSEQ multiplex PCR; the TCRdb copy retains only in-frame clones and omits some. Of roughly 290,000 clones listed, approximately 83% were seen once; the top ten hold approximately 15%. Sequenced: peripheral blood. The source is an older person with COVID-19, enrolled during active disease.

The CDR3 protein is CSASGGQTSSIYEQYF. The DNA of the CDR3 is TGCAGTGCTAGTGGGGGCCAGACTAGTAGTATCTACGAGCAGTACTTC. The chain links TRBV20-1 to TRBJ2-7, with D perhaps TRBD1 or TRBD2 (6 bases each). Germline CDR1 DFQATT, CDR2 SNEGSKA (reference sequence). Trimming left V 3 bases short and J 3 bases short, with 21 bases between. The CDR3 sequence is 16 residues long.

The gene calls are TRBV27 and TRBJ2-1; the D gene is possibly TRBD2 (5 bases). Trimming pared 6 bases from V and 4 bases from J, leaving 13 bases between. The germline V gene has CDR1 MNHEY and CDR2 SMNVEV (reference sequence). The CDR3 is 14 amino acids. CDR3 loop: CASSEGGSYNEQFF. DNA of the CDR3: TGTGCCAGCAGCGAGGGTGGGTCTTACAATGAGCAGTTCTTC.

This chain connects TRBV9 to TRBJ2-7; 9 bases are a match to TRBD1. CDR1 and CDR2 from the germline V gene are SGDLS and YYNGEE. V trimming: 3 bases; J trimming: 7 bases; junction bases outside the gene matches: 11. There are 15 residues in the CDR3. The CDR3 DNA sequence: TGTGCCAGCAGCGGACAAACAGGGGGCTTGGGGGAGCAGTACTTC. It yields the protein CASSGQTGGLGEQYF.